Sequencing of this T cell receptor (beta chain) was carried out in a study of cytomegalovirus exposure and HLA in healthy donors. At the level of the study: Of the donors genotyped, some 400 in all, about 80% fell in the Caucasian-associated ancestry cluster.

A note on this clone: Its matching antigen is unknown.

Germline lookup yields CDR1 SGDLS and CDR2 YYNGEE. The ends were cut back, 4 bases at V and 1 base at J, with 8 bases in the middle. The CDR3 is 14 amino acids. The PCR used 60 Vbeta and 13 Jbeta primers. The method was immunoSEQ multiplex PCR; TCRdb's version includes in-frame clones alone and lacks a portion of them. There are about 94,000 clones in the sample; more than 70% occur only once, and roughly 3.8% lies in the top ten. Study-wide findings and caveats: As a later analysis revealed, most CMV-associated TCR beta chains appeared HLA-restricted.

J is TRBJ2-2 and V is TRBV9, with D possibly matching TRBD1 (5 bases). The TCR originated in a middle-aged woman in good health and CMV-seronegative. What was sequenced was PBMCs. The CDR3 reads CASSTQGNTGELFF. CDR3 coding DNA: TGTGCCAGCAGCACCCAGGGGAACACCGGGGAGCTGTTTTTT.